Sequencing of this T cell receptor (beta chain) was carried out in a study of T and B cells in COVID-19 patients. Study-level background: Blood was sampled from COVID-19 patients who were either actively infected or recovered. At median age approximately 37 years, recovered patients were younger than active-infection patients at about 63. Of 20 active-infection patients, approximately twelve were critically ill with mechanical ventilation or extracorporeal membrane oxygenation. Of some 20 active-infection patients, about 18 carried comorbidities linked to unfavorable COVID-19 outcome.

From blood, about 240-550 ng of genomic DNA served as TRB template. TRB rearrangements were amplified by multiplex PCR with BIOMED2 TRB-A/B primers. TCRdb called the multiplex PCR reads again in MiXCR, with one record for every CDR3 protein. Here the sample spans roughly 15,000 distinct CDR3 sequences, about 29% being singletons. Germline assignment: CDR1 SGHVS and CDR2 FNYEAQ. The CDR3 totals 16 residues. The J segment lost 6 bases and the V segment lost 1 base, leaving 12 bases of the junction unmatched. The sequenced material came from blood. This TCR derives from a human donor who had recovered from COVID-19. V usage is TRBV7-6 and J usage is TRBJ2-7, with 7 bases that match TRBD2. CDR3 sequence: CASSLGLGGSPREQYF. In DNA form, the CDR3 reads TGTGCCAGCAGCTTAGGGTTGGGGGGGAGTCCCCGCGAGCAGTACTTC.